The entry below gives a single T cell receptor (beta chain) sequence along with its context. The antigen is not known. The V end was cut by 7 bases, the J end by 1 base, with 13 bases between. CDR3 size: 14 residues. Looked up from germline, CDR1 is MNHEY and CDR2 is SVGEGT. The sample originates from a study of blood T cells in healthy people across ages. Study-wide points: What prevented conclusive comparison of naive and antigen-experienced cells was that PBMCs were unsorted.

Primed by a sample-barcoded 5' primer and a J-beta primer mix, a second PCR proceeded for about 7 to 12 cycles. One entry per CDR3 protein, called by TCRdb with MiXCR from the 5' RACE reads. The table records over 1,200,000 distinct CDR3 sequences, approximately 59% of them present only once. The chain recombines TRBV6-2 or TRBV6-3 with TRBJ2-5; no clear D. Sequencing was performed on blood. This receptor was obtained from a young man in good health. CDR3 residues: CASKDRLVQETQYF. The DNA of the CDR3 is TGTGCCAGCAAAGACCGACTGGTCCAAGAGACCCAGTACTTC.